This TCR beta chain originates from a study of a mutant IDH1 vaccine in newly diagnosed glioma. In the study overall: Treated patients comprised 62.5% males and roughly 40% females, mean age approximately 42 years.

Profiled with immunoSEQ multiplex PCR; TCRdb holds only in-frame clones, not every one. The sample contains about 92,000 clones, roughly 85% of which appear only once. The CDR3 covers 14 residues. J was trimmed by 1 base and V by 5 bases; bases with no gene match: 3. The V gene's germline CDR1 is SNHLY and CDR2 FYNNEI. The time point here: baseline, week 1 (first vaccination visit). Treatment in this sample: pre-vaccination baseline after standard-of-care therapy. This clone was observed once. What it recognizes is unknown. General study points: Overall, about 93% of patients had vaccine-induced immune responses.

The sample was PBMCs, taken from a glioma patient treated with radiotherapy, temozolomide or both. The chain uses TRBV2 and TRBJ1-1, with 8 nucleotides matching TRBD1. This sequence originates from a woman in her fifties or sixties with glioma. The CDR3 coding sequence is TGTGCCAGCAGTTTCGGACAGGGGAACACTGAAGCTTTCTTT. It codes for CASSFGQGNTEAFF.